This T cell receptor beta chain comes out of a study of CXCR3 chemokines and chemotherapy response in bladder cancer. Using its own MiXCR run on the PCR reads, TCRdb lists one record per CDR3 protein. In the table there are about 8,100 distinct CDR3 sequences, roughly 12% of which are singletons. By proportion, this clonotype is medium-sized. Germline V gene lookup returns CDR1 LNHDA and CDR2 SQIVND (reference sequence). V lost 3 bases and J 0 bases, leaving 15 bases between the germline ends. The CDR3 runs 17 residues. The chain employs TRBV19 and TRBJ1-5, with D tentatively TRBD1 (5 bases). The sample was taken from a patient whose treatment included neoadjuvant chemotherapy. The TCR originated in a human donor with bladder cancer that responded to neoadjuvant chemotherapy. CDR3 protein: CASSMRGAVNSNQPQHF. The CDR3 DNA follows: TGTGCCAGTAGTATGAGAGGGGCGGTAAATAGCAATCAGCCCCAGCATTTT.